The present TCR beta chain was sequenced within a study of identical twins. Germline CDR1 and CDR2: ENHRY and SYGVKD. V lost 3 bases and J 1 base, leaving 9 bases between the germline ends. This CDR3 has 14 amino acids. TCRdb re-called the 5' RACE reads with MiXCR, one entry per CDR3 protein. Among some 330,000 distinct CDR3 sequences, roughly 10% were seen once, and the ten largest hold about 8.1%. This clonotype showed up just a few times. This clonotype originated in a woman aged 45-65 years in good health. Sequencing was performed on naive T cells sorted from blood. The chain has TRBV10-3 and TRBJ1-1; D gene unclear. CDR3 region: CAISDPETNTEAFF. Written as DNA, the CDR3 is TGTGCCATCAGTGATCCGGAGACGAACACTGAAGCTTTCTTT.